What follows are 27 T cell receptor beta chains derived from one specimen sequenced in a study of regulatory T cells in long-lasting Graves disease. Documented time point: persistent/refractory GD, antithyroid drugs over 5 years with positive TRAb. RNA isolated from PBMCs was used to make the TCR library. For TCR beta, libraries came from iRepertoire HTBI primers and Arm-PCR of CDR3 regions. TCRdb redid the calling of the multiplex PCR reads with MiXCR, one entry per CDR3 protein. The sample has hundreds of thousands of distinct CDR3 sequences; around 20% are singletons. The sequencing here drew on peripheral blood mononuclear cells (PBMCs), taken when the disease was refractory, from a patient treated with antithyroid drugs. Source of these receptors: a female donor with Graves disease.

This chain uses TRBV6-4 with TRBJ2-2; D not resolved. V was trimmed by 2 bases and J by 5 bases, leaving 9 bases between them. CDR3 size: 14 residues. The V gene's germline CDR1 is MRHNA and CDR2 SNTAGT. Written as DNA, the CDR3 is TGTGCCAGCAGTGACAAGGGTGAAACCGGGGAGCTGTTTTTT. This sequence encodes CASSDKGETGELFF.

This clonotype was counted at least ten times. CDR3 in amino acids: CASSQGYEAGLKTQYF. The CDR3 DNA follows: TGCGCCAGCAGCCAAGGGTATGAAGCGGGACTGAAGACCCAGTACTTC. This chain connects TRBV4-1 to TRBJ2-5, with 7 bases that match TRBD2. V was pared by 1 base and J by 6 bases, with 11 bases of the junction left unmatched. The CDR3 spans 16 residues. Germline loops: CDR1 MGHRA, CDR2 YSYEKL.

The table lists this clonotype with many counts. The CDR3: CASSYVGTGFGANVLTF. Here the CDR3 DNA reads TGTGCCAGCAGTTACGTAGGGACAGGGTTTGGGGCCAACGTCCTGACTTTC. This chain links TRBV6-5 with TRBJ2-6; 9 positions agree with TRBD1. The CDR3 loop spans 17 amino acids. CDR1 and CDR2 from the germline V gene are MNHEY and SVGAGI. V lost 2 bases, J lost 3 bases, and 5 bases stayed unmatched.

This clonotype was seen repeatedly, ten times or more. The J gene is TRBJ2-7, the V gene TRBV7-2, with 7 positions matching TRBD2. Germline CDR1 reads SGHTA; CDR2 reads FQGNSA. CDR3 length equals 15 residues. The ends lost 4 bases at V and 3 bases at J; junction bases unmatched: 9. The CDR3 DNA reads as TGTGCCAGCAGCTGGGCAGGGACTACTTTCTACGAGCAGTACTTC. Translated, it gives CASSWAGTTFYEQYF.

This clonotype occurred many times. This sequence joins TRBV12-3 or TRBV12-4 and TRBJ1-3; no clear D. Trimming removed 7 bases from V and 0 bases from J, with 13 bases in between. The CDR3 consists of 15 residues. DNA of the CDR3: TGTGCCAGCACCTACTTGGCAGTCTCTGGAAACACCATATATTTT. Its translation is CASTYLAVSGNTIYF.

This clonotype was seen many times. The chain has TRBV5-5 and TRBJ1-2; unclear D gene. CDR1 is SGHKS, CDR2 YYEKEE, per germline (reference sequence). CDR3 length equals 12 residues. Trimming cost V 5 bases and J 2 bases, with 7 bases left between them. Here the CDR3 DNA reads TGTGCCAGCAGAATAGGCAACTATGGCTACACCTTC. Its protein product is CASRIGNYGYTF.

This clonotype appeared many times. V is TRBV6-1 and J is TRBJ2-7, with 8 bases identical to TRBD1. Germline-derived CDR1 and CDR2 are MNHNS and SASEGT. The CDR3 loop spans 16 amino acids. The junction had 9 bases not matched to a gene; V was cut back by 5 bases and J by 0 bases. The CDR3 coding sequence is TGTGCCAGCAGTCCTGTCCGGGACAGGAGCTCCTACGAGCAGTACTTC. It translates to CASSPVRDRSSYEQYF.

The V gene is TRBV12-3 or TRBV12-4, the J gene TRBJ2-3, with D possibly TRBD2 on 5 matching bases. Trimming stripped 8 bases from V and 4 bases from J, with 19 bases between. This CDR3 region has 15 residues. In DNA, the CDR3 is TGTGCCAGCCGAGAGGATCCGCCCGGGGCAGATACGCAGTATTTT. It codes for CASREDPPGADTQYF.

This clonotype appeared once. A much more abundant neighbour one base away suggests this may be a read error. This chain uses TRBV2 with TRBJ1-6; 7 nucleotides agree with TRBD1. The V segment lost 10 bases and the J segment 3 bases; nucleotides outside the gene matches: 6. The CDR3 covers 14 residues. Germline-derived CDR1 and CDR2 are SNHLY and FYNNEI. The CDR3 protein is CATHQGDYNSPLHF. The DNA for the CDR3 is TGTGCCACCCATCAGGGGGACTATAATTCACCCCTCCACTTT.

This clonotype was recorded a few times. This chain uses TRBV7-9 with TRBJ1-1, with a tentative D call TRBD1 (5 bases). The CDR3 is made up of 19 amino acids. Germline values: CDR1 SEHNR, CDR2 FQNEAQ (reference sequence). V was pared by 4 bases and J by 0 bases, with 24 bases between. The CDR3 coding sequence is TGTGCCAGCAGCTCATATCCGGACCGAGGGGATGGTTTGAACACTGAAGCTTTCTTT. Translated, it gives CASSSYPDRGDGLNTEAFF.

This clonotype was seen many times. In DNA, the CDR3 is TGTGCCATCAGGGGGCTTTTGGCGGGTGAGACCCAGTACTTC. It yields the protein CAIRGLLAGETQYF. The V and J genes are TRBV10-3 and TRBJ2-5; D is perhaps TRBD1 or TRBD2 (5 bases each). The CDR3 is 14 amino acids. Looked up from germline, CDR1 is ENHRY and CDR2 is SYGVKD. Trimming shortened V by 6 bases and J by 5 bases, and 16 bases separated the two germline ends.

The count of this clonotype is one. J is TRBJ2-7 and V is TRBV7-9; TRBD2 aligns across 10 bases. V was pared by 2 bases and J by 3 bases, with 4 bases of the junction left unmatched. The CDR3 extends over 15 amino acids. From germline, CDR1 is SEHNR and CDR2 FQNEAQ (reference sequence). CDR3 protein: CASSLLTSGNYEQYF. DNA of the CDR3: TGTGCCAGCAGCTTATTAACTAGCGGGAACTACGAGCAGTACTTC.

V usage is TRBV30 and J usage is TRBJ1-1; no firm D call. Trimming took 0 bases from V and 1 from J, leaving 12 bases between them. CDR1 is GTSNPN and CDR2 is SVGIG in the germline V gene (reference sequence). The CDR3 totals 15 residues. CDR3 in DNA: TGTGCCTGGAGTGTACTCGGTAGGGCGAACACTGAAGCTTTCTTT. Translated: CAWSVLGRANTEAFF.

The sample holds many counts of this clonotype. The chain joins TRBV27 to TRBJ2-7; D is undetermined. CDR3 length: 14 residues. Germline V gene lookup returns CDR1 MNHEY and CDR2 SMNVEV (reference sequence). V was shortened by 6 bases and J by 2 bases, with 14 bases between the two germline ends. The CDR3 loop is CASRWIAGAYEQYF. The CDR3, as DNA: TGTGCCAGCAGGTGGATAGCTGGGGCCTACGAGCAGTACTTC.

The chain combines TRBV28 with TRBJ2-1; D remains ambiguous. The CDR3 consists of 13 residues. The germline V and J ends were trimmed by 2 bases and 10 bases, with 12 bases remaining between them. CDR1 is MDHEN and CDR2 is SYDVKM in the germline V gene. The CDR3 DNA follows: TGTGCCAGCAGTTTAGGAACAGACCGCGAGCAGTTCTTC. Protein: CASSLGTDREQFF.

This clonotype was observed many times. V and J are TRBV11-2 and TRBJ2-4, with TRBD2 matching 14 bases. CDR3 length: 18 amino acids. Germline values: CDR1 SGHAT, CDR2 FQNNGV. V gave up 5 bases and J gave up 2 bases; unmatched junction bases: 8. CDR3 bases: TGTGCCAGCAGCCCCGGGACTAGCGGGAGCGGACCCAAAAACATTCAGTACTTC. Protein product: CASSPGTSGSGPKNIQYF. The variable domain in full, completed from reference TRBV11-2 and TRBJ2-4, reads EAGVAQSPRYKIIEKRQSVAFWCNPISGHATLYWYQQILGQGPKLLIQFQNNGVVDDSQLPKDRFSAERLKGVDSTLKIQPAKLEDSAVYLCASSPGTSGSGPKNIQYFGAGTRLSVL.

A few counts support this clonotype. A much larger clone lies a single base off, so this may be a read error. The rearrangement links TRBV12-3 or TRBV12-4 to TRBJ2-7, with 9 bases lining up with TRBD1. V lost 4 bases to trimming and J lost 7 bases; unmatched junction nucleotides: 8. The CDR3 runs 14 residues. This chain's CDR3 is CASSWTGGTGEQYF. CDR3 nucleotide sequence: TGTGCCAGCAGTTGGACTGGCGGGACAGGGGAGCAGTACTTC.

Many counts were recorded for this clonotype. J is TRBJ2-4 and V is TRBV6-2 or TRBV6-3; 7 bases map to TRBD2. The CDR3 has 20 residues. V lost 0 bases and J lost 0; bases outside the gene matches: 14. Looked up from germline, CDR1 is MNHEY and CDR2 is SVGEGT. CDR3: CASSYSASGFRGIAKNIQYF. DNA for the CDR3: TGTGCCAGCAGTTACTCTGCTAGCGGCTTTCGGGGGATAGCCAAAAACATTCAGTACTTC.

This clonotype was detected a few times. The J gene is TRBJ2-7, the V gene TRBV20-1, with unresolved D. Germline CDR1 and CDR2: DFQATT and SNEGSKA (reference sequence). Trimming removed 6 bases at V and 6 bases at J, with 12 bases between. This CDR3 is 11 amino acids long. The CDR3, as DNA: TGCAGTGCCCCCTGGCTGGGCGAGCAGTACTTC. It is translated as CSAPWLGEQYF.

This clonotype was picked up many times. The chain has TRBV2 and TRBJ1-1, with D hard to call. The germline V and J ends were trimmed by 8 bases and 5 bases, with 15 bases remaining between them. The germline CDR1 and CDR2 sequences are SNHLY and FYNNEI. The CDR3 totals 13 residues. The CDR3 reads CASGDFGRTEAFF. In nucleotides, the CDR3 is TGTGCCAGCGGCGATTTTGGGCGGACTGAAGCTTTCTTT.

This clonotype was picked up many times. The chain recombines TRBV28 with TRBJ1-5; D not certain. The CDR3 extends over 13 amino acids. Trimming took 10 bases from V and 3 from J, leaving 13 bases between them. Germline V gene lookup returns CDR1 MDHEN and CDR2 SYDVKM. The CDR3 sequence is CAIGEGSNQPQHF. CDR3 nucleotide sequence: TGTGCCATCGGTGAGGGATCCAATCAGCCCCAGCATTTT.

This chain's CDR3 is CASNRQAEAFF. DNA for the CDR3: TGTGCCAGCAATCGACAGGCTGAAGCTTTCTTT. V usage is TRBV6-1 and J usage is TRBJ1-1; D is possibly TRBD1 (6 bases). The length of the CDR3 is 11 residues. Trimming pared 7 bases from V and 6 bases from J, leaving 9 bases between. Per the germline V gene, CDR1 is MNHNS and CDR2 is SASEGT.

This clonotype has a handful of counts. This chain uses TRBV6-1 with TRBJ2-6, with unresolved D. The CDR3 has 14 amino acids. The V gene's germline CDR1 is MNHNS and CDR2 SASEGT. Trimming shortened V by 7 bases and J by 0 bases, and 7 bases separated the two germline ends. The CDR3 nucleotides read TGTGCCAGCACCAGAGACTCTGGGGCCAACGTCCTGACTTTC. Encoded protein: CASTRDSGANVLTF.

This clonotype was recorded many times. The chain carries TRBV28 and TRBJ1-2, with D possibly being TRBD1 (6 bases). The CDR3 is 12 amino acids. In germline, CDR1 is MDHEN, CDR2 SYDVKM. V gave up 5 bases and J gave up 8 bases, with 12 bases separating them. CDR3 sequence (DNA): TGTGCCAGCAGTCAGACAGGTCGAGGCTACACCTTC. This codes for CASSQTGRGYTF.

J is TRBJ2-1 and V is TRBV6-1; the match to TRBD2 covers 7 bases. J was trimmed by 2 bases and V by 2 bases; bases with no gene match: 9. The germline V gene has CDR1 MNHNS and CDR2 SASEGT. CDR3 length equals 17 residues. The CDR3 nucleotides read TGTGCCAGCAGTGAAACGGCTAGCGGTTTACCCTACAATGAGCAGTTCTTC. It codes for CASSETASGLPYNEQFF.

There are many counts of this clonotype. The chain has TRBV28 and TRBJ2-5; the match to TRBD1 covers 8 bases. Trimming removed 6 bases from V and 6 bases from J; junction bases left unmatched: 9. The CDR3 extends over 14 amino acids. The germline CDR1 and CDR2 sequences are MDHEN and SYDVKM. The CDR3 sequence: CASRRTGPSKTQYF. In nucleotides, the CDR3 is TGTGCCAGCAGAAGGACAGGGCCGTCAAAGACCCAGTACTTC.

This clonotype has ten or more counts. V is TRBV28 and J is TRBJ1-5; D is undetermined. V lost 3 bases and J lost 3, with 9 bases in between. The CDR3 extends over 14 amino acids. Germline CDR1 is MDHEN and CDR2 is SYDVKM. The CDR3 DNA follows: TGTGCCAGCAGTTTCCGACGGTCCAATCAGCCCCAGCATTTT. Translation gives CASSFRRSNQPQHF.